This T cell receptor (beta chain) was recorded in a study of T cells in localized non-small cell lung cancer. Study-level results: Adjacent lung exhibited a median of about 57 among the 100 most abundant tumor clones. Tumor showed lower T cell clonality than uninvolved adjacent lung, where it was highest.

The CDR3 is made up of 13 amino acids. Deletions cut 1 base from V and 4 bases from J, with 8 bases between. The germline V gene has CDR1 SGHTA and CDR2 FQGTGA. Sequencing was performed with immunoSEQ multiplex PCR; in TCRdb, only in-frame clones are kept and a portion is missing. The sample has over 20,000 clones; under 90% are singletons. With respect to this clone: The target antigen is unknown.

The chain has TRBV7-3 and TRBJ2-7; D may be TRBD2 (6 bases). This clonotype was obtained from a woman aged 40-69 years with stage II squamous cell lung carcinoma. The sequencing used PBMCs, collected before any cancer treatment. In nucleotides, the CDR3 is TGTGCCAGCAGCTTAAGTGGGGGGTACGAGCAGTACTTC. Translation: CASSLSGGYEQYF.